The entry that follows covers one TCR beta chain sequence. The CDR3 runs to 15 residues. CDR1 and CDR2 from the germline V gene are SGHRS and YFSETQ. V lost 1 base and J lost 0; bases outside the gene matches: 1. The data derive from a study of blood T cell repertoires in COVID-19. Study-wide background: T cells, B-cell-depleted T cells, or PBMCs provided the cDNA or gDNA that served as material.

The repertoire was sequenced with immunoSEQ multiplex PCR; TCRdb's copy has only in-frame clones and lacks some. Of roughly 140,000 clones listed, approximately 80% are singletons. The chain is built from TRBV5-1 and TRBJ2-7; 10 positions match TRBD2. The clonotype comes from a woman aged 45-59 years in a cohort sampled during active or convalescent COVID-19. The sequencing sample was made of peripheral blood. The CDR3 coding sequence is TGCGCCAGCAGCTTGACTAGCGGGGACTCCTACGAGCAGTACTTC. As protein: CASSLTSGDSYEQYF.